One T cell receptor (beta chain) is described in this entry. The antigen remains undetermined. A second roughly 6 to 12 cycle PCR used barcoded and J-beta primers. Every molecule of cDNA carried a tag from a template-switch adaptor with 12 random nucleotides. In TCRdb, the 5' RACE reads were re-called with MiXCR into one record per CDR3 protein. The sample includes approximately 800,000 distinct CDR3 sequences, 58% of them seen just once. Trimming removed 1 base from V and 6 bases from J, with 13 bases in between. In germline, CDR1 is SGHDN, CDR2 FVKESK. The CDR3 loop spans 14 amino acids. These data come from a study of blood T cells in healthy people across ages. Findings and caveats of the study: Getting older went along with TCR beta diversity per million T cells dropping roughly linearly. Naive and antigen-experienced cells could not be conclusively compared, given unsorted PBMCs. Higher diversity, along with more naive CD4+ cells, distinguished long-lived donors from aged donors.

The chain is built from TRBV14 and TRBJ2-7, with a tentative D call TRBD2 (5 bases). This receptor was taken from a man aged 25 to 45 in good health. The sample taken for sequencing was blood. CDR3 coding DNA: TGTGCCAGCAGCCAAGTTAACTCTGAGGGCGAGCAGTACTTC. Encoded protein: CASSQVNSEGEQYF.